This is a list of T cell receptor beta chains from one sample in a study of identical twins. TCRdb analysed the 5' RACE reads with MiXCR anew, one entry per CDR3 protein. The sample includes hundreds of thousands of distinct CDR3 sequences, roughly an eighth of them seen just once. The same sample was also used in a study of yellow fever vaccine responses in identical twins.

The specimen sequenced was PBMCs. The receptors shown here come from a woman between 18 and 29 years old in good health. Each CDR3 is given with its conserved first and last residue. A D gene is named only where the DNA matches it firmly.

J | V | D | CDR3
TRBJ2-1 | TRBV27 | TRBD2 | CASSSLAGERNEQFF
TRBJ2-1 | TRBV15 | - | CATSKRAGRMDEQFF
TRBJ1-6 | TRBV7-9 | - | CASTTSGRLNSPLHF
TRBJ1-1 | TRBV2 | - | CASSGWANEAFF
TRBJ2-6 | TRBV5-1 | TRBD2 | CASSSGGGFGANVLTF
TRBJ2-1 | TRBV25-1 | TRBD2 | CASSAQRELGNEQFF
TRBJ2-1 | TRBV24-1 | TRBD1 | CATSDRTGPNYNEQFF
TRBJ1-1 | TRBV4-2 | - | CASSPYVSVNTEAFF
TRBJ2-7 | TRBV6-2/TRBV6-3 | TRBD1 | CASSYGTATYEQYF
TRBJ2-1 | TRBV5-1 | - | CASSSNLNNEQFF
TRBJ2-5 | TRBV12-3/TRBV12-4 | - | CASRGVGIGETQYF
TRBJ2-5 | TRBV5-1 | - | CASSPPGHQETQYF
TRBJ2-1 | TRBV25-1 | - | CASRPFQAGGLSGNEQFF
TRBJ2-2 | TRBV12-5 | TRBD1 | CASGRQGTANTGELFF
TRBJ2-1 | TRBV14 | - | CASSHLARNEQFF
TRBJ2-1 | TRBV2 | TRBD2 | CASRAGGSSYNEQFF
TRBJ2-7 | TRBV6-5 | TRBD1 | CASSYFVGTGGVEQYF
TRBJ2-1 | TRBV28 | TRBD2 | CALTLAGDGLSYNEQFF
TRBJ2-6 | TRBV2 | - | CASSDPLLWANVLTF
TRBJ2-1 | TRBV20-1 | TRBD2 | CSASLPSGGAHEQFF
TRBJ1-2 | TRBV24-1 | - | CATSDLYGYTF
TRBJ1-6 | TRBV20-1 | - | CSAMPEVNSPLHF
TRBJ1-4 | TRBV5-1 | TRBD1 | CASSLDRGRGEKLFF
TRBJ1-4 | TRBV12-3/TRBV12-4 | - | CASSPTGPANEKLFF
TRBJ2-5 | TRBV11-2 | - | CASSLYQAETQYF
TRBJ2-3 | TRBV20-1 | - | CSAPLSGDTQYF
TRBJ1-6 | TRBV5-6 | - | CASKAGDNNSPLHF
TRBJ2-1 | TRBV12-3/TRBV12-4 | - | CASSLFEGHNEQFF
TRBJ1-1 | TRBV6-1 | - | CASPGQRNTEAFF
TRBJ1-1 | TRBV29-1 | - | CSVDENTEAFF
TRBJ2-7 | TRBV29-1 | TRBD1 | CSVDGTGTGGRYEQYF
TRBJ2-5 | TRBV4-1 | - | CASSQAGVQETQYF
TRBJ2-5 | TRBV28 | - | CASTESATGTAETQYF
TRBJ1-5 | TRBV12-3/TRBV12-4 | - | CASSLGPSNQPQHF
TRBJ2-1 | TRBV5-1 | TRBD2 | CASSLGGTSGRNEQFF
TRBJ2-2 | TRBV5-1 | - | CASSLGNREHTWTGELFF
TRBJ1-1 | TRBV20-1 | - | CSASRSPEYTEAFF
TRBJ2-1 | TRBV3-1 | - | CASSQDTGRDYNEQFF
TRBJ2-2 | TRBV20-1 | TRBD2 | CSAVLAGWAGELFF
TRBJ2-2 | TRBV20-1 | TRBD2 | CSAGRGAGSGELFF
TRBJ2-2 | TRBV29-1 | TRBD2 | CSVVKREGSTGELFF
TRBJ2-3 | TRBV7-8 | - | CASSLGRAIGADTQYF
TRBJ2-5 | TRBV4-2 | - | CASWTRLGETQYF
TRBJ2-5 | TRBV25-1 | - | CASRGDRVSETQYF
TRBJ1-2 | TRBV11-2 | - | CASSQRGPPTSDYGYTF
TRBJ2-2 | TRBV4-1 | TRBD2 | CASSHVGGLAASPGELFF
TRBJ1-6 | TRBV12-3/TRBV12-4 | - | CASSLSVVGPSSYNSPLHF
TRBJ2-1 | TRBV12-3/TRBV12-4 | - | CASSLGTKEFF
TRBJ1-1 | TRBV10-3 | - | CAISGATGTEAFF
TRBJ2-5 | TRBV15 | - | CATSRDSEETQYF
TRBJ1-5 | TRBV15 | TRBD1 | CATNEWGTGGNQPQHF
TRBJ1-4 | TRBV4-1 | - | CASSQGYSVNEKLFF
TRBJ2-3 | TRBV7-2 | - | CASSLFADRNIDTQYF